The entry below gives a single TCR beta chain sequence along with its context. Its antigen remains unidentified. With autoimmune disease history or systemic immunosuppression, patients were excluded. Here immunoSEQ multiplex PCR was the method, and the copy in TCRdb shows in-frame clones only, minus some. Of some 48,000 clones listed, around 87% are singletons. The record originates from a study of OX40 agonist ivuxolimab in advanced cancers. Overall study context: One patient with hepatocellular carcinoma and two with cutaneous melanoma, three in all, had partial responses. Study results and limitations: It was also the case that some nonresponders had low normalized T-cell clonal expansion.

CDR3 length: 13 amino acids. The ends were cut back, 7 bases at V and 7 bases at J, with 13 bases in the middle. Germline CDR1 and CDR2: LNHDA and SQIVND (reference sequence). The V call is TRBV19, the J call TRBJ1-4; a weak D match, TRBD1 (5 bases). The source is an adult with an advanced solid tumor such as melanoma, head and neck, liver or kidney cancer. Here the sequenced sample was CD4+ or CD8+ T cells sorted from blood, taken in a trial of the OX40 agonist ivuxolimab. In DNA form, the CDR3 reads TGTGCCAGTATCTCCAGGGAGCGTGAAAAACTGTTTTTT. It codes for CASISREREKLFF.